The clone carrying this T cell receptor beta chain was seen at least ten times. Its antigen is as yet unknown. This CDR3 has 12 amino acids. Unique molecular identifiers tagged individual cDNA molecules. TCRdb recomputed calls from the 5' RACE reads with MiXCR, one row per CDR3 protein. This sample has 30,000 to 35,000 distinct CDR3 sequences, with about 4.2% found just once. This sample is part of a study of early T cells in non-severe SARS-CoV-2 infection. For the study at large: Sequencing input comprised bulk RNA from unsorted whole blood; chain pairing was not available.

Findings and limits, study-wide: Using VDJdb, the matching emphasized anti-spike CD8 responses while missing private and CD4 specificities.

The chain recombines TRBV21-1 with TRBJ2-7; the tabulated D call, TRBD1, remains unverified against the DNA. TRBV21-1 is reported as a pseudogene. The clonotype comes from an adult who was a healthcare worker with PCR-confirmed SARS-CoV-2 infection or an uninfected control (not recorded which). Sequenced input: whole blood. DNA for the CDR3: TGTGCCGGCGGGGGATTCTCCTACGAGCAGTACTTC. It codes for CAGGGFSYEQYF.